These 11 T cell receptor beta chains came from one sample sequenced in a study of PD-1 and CTLA-4 blockade in melanoma. Method: immunoSEQ multiplex PCR; TCRdb's copy keeps in-frame clones and lacks some. Of approximately 17,000 clones detected, over 65% appear once; the ten largest clones hold 16%. The sequencing used CD8+ T cells from peripheral blood, collected before anti-PD-1 treatment. The receptors were gathered from a human donor with melanoma.

This sequence joins TRBV27 and TRBJ2-7; 9 bases match TRBD1. The trim removed 0 bases at V and 4 bases at J, leaving 1 base unmatched. This CDR3 has 14 amino acids. CDR1 is MNHEY and CDR2 is SMNVEV in the germline V gene (reference sequence). CDR3 nucleotide sequence: TGTGCCAGCAGTTTATCGACAGGGGGATACGAGCAGTACTTC. Its translation is CASSLSTGGYEQYF.

CDR3 nucleotide sequence: TGTGCCAGCAGCTCGGTCGATGGCTACACCTTC. Its translation is CASSSVDGYTF. V gene TRBV13 combines with J gene TRBJ1-2; D not resolved. Germline-derived CDR1 and CDR2 are PRHDT and FYEKMQ (reference sequence). V was trimmed by 4 bases and J by 6 bases, leaving 6 bases between them. CDR3 size: 11 residues. Full variable domain (rest looked up from reference TRBV13 and TRBJ1-2): AAGVIQSPRHLIKEKRETATLKCYPIPRHDTVYWYQQGPGQDPQFLISFYEKMQSDKGSIPDRFSAQQFSDYHSELNMSSLELGDSALYFCASSSVDGYTFGSGTRLTVV.

The rearrangement uses TRBV27 and TRBJ2-7; tentative D call: TRBD2 (5 bases). CDR3 length: 12 residues. CDR1 and CDR2 from the germline V gene are MNHEY and SMNVEV (reference sequence). With 3 bases removed from V and 5 bases from J, the gap between germline ends came to 8 bases. CDR3 DNA sequence: TGTGCCAGCAGTTTTGAGGGCCACGAGCAGTACTTC. It yields the protein CASSFEGHEQYF.

The rearrangement uses TRBV2 and TRBJ2-2, with D perhaps TRBD2 (6 bases). The ends were cut back, 2 bases at V and 2 bases at J, with 9 bases in the middle. Germline V gene data show CDR1 as SNHLY and CDR2 as FYNNEI. The CDR3 consists of 15 residues. In DNA form, the CDR3 reads TGTGCCAGCAGTGAAATCGGGGGTAACACCGGGGAGCTGTTTTTT. Translating gives CASSEIGGNTGELFF. Drawing the rest from reference TRBV2 and TRBJ2-2, the complete variable domain is EPEVTQTPSHQVTQMGQEVILRCVPISNHLYFYWYRQILGQKVEFLVSFYNNEISEKSEIFDDQFSVERPDGSNFTLKIRSTKLEDSAMYFCASSEIGGNTGELFFGEGSRLTVL.

CDR3 nucleotide sequence: TGTGCCAGCAGCTCCCCCGGGGCGGGTACTCAAAACATTCAGTACTTC. As protein: CASSSPGAGTQNIQYF. The chain joins TRBV11-3 to TRBJ2-4, with D perhaps TRBD1 or TRBD2 (5 bases each). The CDR3 loop spans 16 amino acids. V gave up 4 bases and J gave up 5 bases, with 18 bases separating them. Germline V gene lookup returns CDR1 SGHNT and CDR2 YENEEA.

J is TRBJ1-1 and V is TRBV19; TRBD1 aligns across 7 bases. The CDR3 loop spans 14 amino acids. Losses at the gene ends were 5 bases for V and 1 base for J; bases not matched to a gene: 4. CDR1 and CDR2 (germline): LNHDA, SQIVND (reference sequence). The CDR3 coding sequence is TGTGCCAGTAGTGTGACAGGGACGAACACTGAAGCTTTCTTT. Translating gives CASSVTGTNTEAFF.

The chain has TRBV2 and TRBJ1-1, with 7 bases fitting TRBD1. The junction had 7 bases not matched to a gene; V was cut back by 6 bases and J by 0 bases. The CDR3 contains 15 residues. The V gene's germline CDR1 is SNHLY and CDR2 FYNNEI. The CDR3 sequence: CASSHKTGMNTEAFF. CDR3 nucleotide sequence: TGTGCCAGCAGCCACAAGACAGGGATGAACACTGAAGCTTTCTTT.

This chain joins TRBV3-1 (or the pseudogene TRBV3-2) and TRBJ2-7; tentatively, D is TRBD1 (6 bases). The germline V and J ends were trimmed by 0 bases and 5 bases, with 14 bases remaining between them. The CDR3 is 15 residues long. Germline V gives CDR1 LGHDT, CDR2 YNNKEL (reference sequence). CDR3 in DNA: TGTGCCAGCAGCCAAGAGGGCAGGGGATACGACGAGCAGTACTTC. Translation: CASSQEGRGYDEQYF.

This chain links TRBV9 with TRBJ2-7; no clear D gene. Germline assignment: CDR1 SGDLS and CDR2 YYNGEE. V dropped 5 bases and J dropped 2 bases, with 14 bases sitting between them. The CDR3 has 14 residues. The DNA of the CDR3 is TGTGCCAGCAGTTCCGGCTCAGGAGCCTACGAGCAGTACTTC. Encoded protein: CASSSGSGAYEQYF.

This sequence joins TRBV25-1 and TRBJ1-6, with D maybe TRBD1 (5 bases). The CDR3 spans 16 residues. Per germline, CDR1 MGHDK and CDR2 SYGVNS. V was cut by 1 base and J by 6 bases, with 13 bases left in between. The CDR3: CASSELGGATNSPLHF. The CDR3 coding sequence is TGTGCCAGCAGTGAATTGGGTGGGGCAACTAATTCACCCCTCCACTTT.

This clone was observed once. The CDR3 DNA reads TGTGCCAGCAGCTTAGGAGGGCCGGGAAACACCATATATTTT. This sequence encodes CASSLGGPGNTIYF. The chain joins TRBV7-8 to TRBJ1-3; D not resolved. The CDR3 is 14 amino acids. V was clipped by 1 base and J by 4 bases, with 8 bases between them. Germline V gene lookup returns CDR1 SGHVS and CDR2 FQNEAQ.